Described below is a single T cell receptor (beta chain) sequence and its context. This sample is part of a study of cytomegalovirus exposure and HLA in healthy donors. Assay: immunoSEQ multiplex PCR; the TCRdb copy retains only in-frame clones and omits some. The table includes tens of thousands of clones, roughly 97% detected once. This CDR3 is built from 16 residues. The V gene's germline CDR1 is WSHSY and CDR2 SAAADI. V dropped 2 bases and J dropped 2 bases, with 13 bases sitting between them. The sequence came from a man aged 18 to 30 in good health and CMV-seronegative. The specimen sequenced was PBMCs. This chain joins TRBV10-2 and TRBJ2-4; D perhaps matches TRBD2 (6 bases). CDR3 region: CASSEGWSGPKNIQYF. CDR3 DNA sequence: TGCGCCAGCAGTGAGGGCTGGAGCGGGCCCAAAAACATTCAGTACTTC.